A single sample gave rise to the 2 T cell receptor beta chains below, sequenced in a study of blood T cell repertoires in COVID-19. Repertoires were generated with immunoSEQ multiplex PCR, while TCRdb's copy carries only in-frame clones and drops some. This sample has about 110,000 clones, with around four fifths found just once. Material: peripheral blood. These receptor sequences come from a woman aged 55-75 years with acute or convalescent COVID-19.

This chain connects TRBV2 to TRBJ1-4; a weak D match, TRBD1 (5 bases). The CDR3 loop spans 14 amino acids. Trimming removed 3 bases at V and 8 bases at J, with 13 bases between. The V gene's germline CDR1 is SNHLY and CDR2 FYNNEI. CDR3 region: CASSEGRAWEKLFF. The DNA for the CDR3 is TGTGCCAGCAGTGAGGGCAGGGCGTGGGAAAAACTGTTTTTT.

This chain connects TRBV7-8 to TRBJ2-2, with D tentatively TRBD1 (5 bases). The CDR3 extends over 15 amino acids. V lost 7 bases, J lost 3 bases, and 15 bases lay in between. CDR1 is SGHVS and CDR2 is FQNEAQ in the germline V gene. The DNA of the CDR3 is TGTGCCAGCACCCCCCCCAGGGCTTACACCGGGGAGCTGTTTTTT. This sequence encodes CASTPPRAYTGELFF. Drawing the rest from reference TRBV7-8 and TRBJ2-2, the complete variable domain is GAGVSQSPRYKVAKRGQDVALRCDPISGHVSLFWYQQALGQGPEFLTYFQNEAQLDKSGLPSDRFFAERPEGSVSTLKIQRTQQEDSAVYLCASTPPRAYTGELFFGEGSRLTVL.